A selection of T cell receptor beta chains follows, all from one sample in a study of blood T cell repertoires in COVID-19. Profiled with immunoSEQ multiplex PCR; TCRdb holds only in-frame clones, not every one. The table lists 100,000 to 150,000 clones, around 80% of them singletons. The specimen sequenced was peripheral blood. The receptor set was obtained from a woman in her fifties or sixties with acute or convalescent COVID-19. Both conserved end residues are part of each CDR3. A D gene is named only where the DNA matches it firmly. Clone size, where shown, is once, few, many, or a class for clones that have expanded.

once	TRBV7-9	TRBD1	TRBJ2-5	CASSERQGQETQYF	TGTGCCAGCAGCGAGAGACAGGGACAAGAGACCCAGTACTTC
.	TRBV2	.	TRBJ1-1	CASSALRENTEAFF	TGTGCCAGCAGTGCCCTCCGAGAGAACACTGAAGCTTTCTTT
.	TRBV6-5	TRBD2	TRBJ2-1	CASTTSGGNEQFF	TGTGCCAGCACAACTAGCGGGGGCAATGAGCAGTTCTTC
.	TRBV12-5	TRBD1	TRBJ2-7	CASGLRGQGKYEQYF	TGTGCTAGTGGTTTGCGGGGACAGGGGAAGTACGAGCAGTACTTC
.	TRBV18	.	TRBJ1-1	CASSPKQGGDTEAFF	TGTGCCAGCTCACCAAAACAGGGTGGGGACACTGAAGCTTTCTTT
.	TRBV6-6	TRBD1	TRBJ2-1	CASSYYQGAYNEQFF	TGTGCCAGCAGTTACTACCAGGGGGCCTACAATGAGCAGTTCTTC
.	TRBV10-2	TRBD1	TRBJ1-1	CASSERGLGTEAFF	TGCGCCAGCAGTGAAAGGGGGCTTGGAACTGAAGCTTTCTTT
.	TRBV29-1	.	TRBJ1-1	CSAWTVNTEAFF	TGCAGCGCCTGGACAGTCAACACTGAAGCTTTCTTT
.	TRBV18	TRBD1	TRBJ1-6	CASSQGQGRSPLHF	TGTGCCAGCTCACAAGGACAGGGGAGGTCACCCCTCCACTTT
.	TRBV4-2	.	TRBJ2-1	CASSARLSGDSYNEQFF	TGTGCCAGCAGCGCTCGACTTAGCGGAGACTCCTACAATGAGCAGTTCTTC
.	TRBV16	TRBD1	TRBJ1-2	CASSQSQGTNYGYTF	TGTGCCAGCAGCCAATCACAGGGGACTAACTATGGCTACACCTTC
.	TRBV3-1/TRBV3-2	.	TRBJ2-7	CASSSRREQYF	TGTGCCAGCAGCTCCCGTCGCGAGCAGTACTTC
.	TRBV28	TRBD1	TRBJ1-6	CASTARTGLNSPLHF	TGTGCCAGCACTGCCAGGACAGGTCTAAATTCACCCCTCCACTTT
.	TRBV18	.	TRBJ1-3	CASSLGAAGNTIYF	TGTGCCAGCTCACTAGGGGCGGCTGGAAACACCATATATTTT
.	TRBV5-1	TRBD1	TRBJ2-3	CASSSSGQGITDTQYF	TGCGCCAGCAGCTCATCGGGACAGGGAATCACAGATACGCAGTATTTT
.	TRBV5-1	.	TRBJ2-2	CASSVDRSTGELFF	TGCGCCAGCAGCGTCGACAGGTCCACCGGGGAGCTGTTTTTT
.	TRBV6-6	.	TRBJ1-2	CASSYGRGADGYTF	TGTGCCAGCAGTTACGGGCGGGGGGCTGATGGCTACACCTTC
.	TRBV7-9	TRBD1	TRBJ1-4	CASSRGQNEKLFF	TGTGCCAGCAGCCGGGGACAGAATGAAAAACTGTTTTTT
once	TRBV7-8	.	TRBJ2-5	CASRLARLQETQYF	TGTGCCAGCCGATTAGCTAGACTCCAAGAGACCCAGTACTTC
.	TRBV28	TRBD2	TRBJ2-5	CASSKTSGIPKYQETQYF	TGTGCCAGCAGCAAGACTAGCGGGATACCCAAGTACCAAGAGACCCAGTACTTC
.	TRBV18	.	TRBJ2-3	CASSGLYTDTQYF	TGTGCCAGCTCGGGGCTGTACACAGATACGCAGTATTTT
.	TRBV2	.	TRBJ1-4	CASSWELELFF	TGTGCCAGCAGTTGGGAGCTCGAACTGTTTTTT
.	TRBV3-1/TRBV3-2	.	TRBJ2-7	CASSPEAVLSEQYF	TGTGCCAGCAGCCCCGAGGCCGTCTTGAGTGAGCAGTACTTC
.	TRBV10-2	.	TRBJ1-2	CASTASGLKYGYTF	TGCGCCAGCACAGCTTCCGGACTAAAATATGGCTACACCTTC
.	TRBV4-1	TRBD2	TRBJ2-3	CASSHGGRGDTQYF	TGCGCCAGCAGCCACGGCGGGAGAGGAGATACGCAGTATTTT
.	TRBV7-9	TRBD1	TRBJ1-4	CASSLMGQGAEKLFF	TGTGCCAGCAGCTTAATGGGACAGGGGGCGGAAAAACTGTTTTTT
.	TRBV10-1	.	TRBJ2-1	CASSEYLDNEQFF	TGCGCCAGCAGTGAATACTTAGACAATGAGCAGTTCTTC
few	TRBV6-5	TRBD1	TRBJ2-7	CASSYHGQGAYEQYF	TGTGCCAGCAGTTACCATGGACAGGGGGCGTACGAGCAGTACTTC
.	TRBV18	.	TRBJ1-2	CASSPSGGSGYTF	TGTGCCAGCTCACCGTCCGGGGGATCTGGCTACACCTTC